This is a list of T cell receptor beta chains from one sample in a study of CD8 T cells in Susac syndrome. TCRdb re-analysed the immunoSEQ multiplex PCR reads in MiXCR, keeping a single row per CDR3 protein. Of 230,000 or so distinct CDR3 sequences listed, about 96% were seen once; the top ten hold roughly 0.09%. Sequenced material: CD4+ T cells from PBMCs. The receptors stem from a human donor with multiple sclerosis. Each CDR3 is given with its conserved first and last residue. The order of the fields is V gene, J gene, CDR3 protein.

>TRBV19|TRBJ2-7
CASRGRGPGYEQYF
>TRBV9|TRBJ1-2
CASSAYFDRVNDGYTF
>TRBV9|TRBJ1-2
CASSPLPDRGPYGYTF
>TRBV4-1|TRBJ2-1
CASSQWTSGSGNEQFF
>TRBV28|TRBJ2-7
CASRLRGYEQYF
>TRBV7-9|TRBJ1-2
CASSLTDRAYGYTF
>TRBV12-3/TRBV12-4|TRBJ1-1
CASSWTGNTEAFF
>TRBV21-1|TRBJ2-4
CASSSREAKNIQYF
>TRBV20-1|TRBJ1-4
CSAPQGAREKLFF
>TRBV30|TRBJ2-1
CAWSVGSPSYNEQFF
>TRBV2|TRBJ2-7
CASQIGQGAGEQYF
>TRBV29-1|TRBJ2-5
CSVEIGRRETQYF
>TRBV9|TRBJ2-7
CASIRSPRYFYEQYF
>TRBV6-2/TRBV6-3|TRBJ1-3
CASSYTGNTIYF
>TRBV23-1|TRBJ1-1
CASSPRSHDRGTEAFF
>TRBV13|TRBJ2-7
CASSLVRDSHEQYF
>TRBV2|TRBJ2-7
CASSEHGSPYEQYF
>TRBV20-1|TRBJ1-1
CSARGGPGSTEAFF
>TRBV12-3/TRBV12-4|TRBJ2-7
CASRAGDAYPSEQYF
>TRBV7-9|TRBJ1-2
CASSLRQGGGYTF
>TRBV9|TRBJ2-7
CASSAGHTYEQYF
>TRBV20-1|TRBJ1-5
CSAPGAGGWDQPQHF
>TRBV28|TRBJ2-7
CASSGQGVIDEQYF
>TRBV7-7|TRBJ2-1
CASSKLAGGHNEQFF
>TRBV7-9|TRBJ2-1
CASSLVALAGEQFF
>TRBV30|TRBJ1-1
CAWSGQKNTEAFF
>TRBV7-2|TRBJ2-5
CASSLGDHQTQYF
>TRBV30|TRBJ2-7
CAWSPTGLSYEQYF
>TRBV30|TRBJ1-2
CAWSPDRGYGYTF
>TRBV30|TRBJ1-1
CAWSDLWYQGQVTEAFF
>TRBV12-3/TRBV12-4|TRBJ1-1
CASIDGMNTEAFF
>TRBV6-1|TRBJ2-1
CASSGLAGRSYNEQFF
>TRBV2|TRBJ1-5
CASSAETDQPQHF
>TRBV3-1|TRBJ2-1
CASSQALQSNEQFF
>TRBV19|TRBJ1-1
CASTLTGGEAFF
>TRBV28|TRBJ2-6
CASSWGTGFRDGANVLTF